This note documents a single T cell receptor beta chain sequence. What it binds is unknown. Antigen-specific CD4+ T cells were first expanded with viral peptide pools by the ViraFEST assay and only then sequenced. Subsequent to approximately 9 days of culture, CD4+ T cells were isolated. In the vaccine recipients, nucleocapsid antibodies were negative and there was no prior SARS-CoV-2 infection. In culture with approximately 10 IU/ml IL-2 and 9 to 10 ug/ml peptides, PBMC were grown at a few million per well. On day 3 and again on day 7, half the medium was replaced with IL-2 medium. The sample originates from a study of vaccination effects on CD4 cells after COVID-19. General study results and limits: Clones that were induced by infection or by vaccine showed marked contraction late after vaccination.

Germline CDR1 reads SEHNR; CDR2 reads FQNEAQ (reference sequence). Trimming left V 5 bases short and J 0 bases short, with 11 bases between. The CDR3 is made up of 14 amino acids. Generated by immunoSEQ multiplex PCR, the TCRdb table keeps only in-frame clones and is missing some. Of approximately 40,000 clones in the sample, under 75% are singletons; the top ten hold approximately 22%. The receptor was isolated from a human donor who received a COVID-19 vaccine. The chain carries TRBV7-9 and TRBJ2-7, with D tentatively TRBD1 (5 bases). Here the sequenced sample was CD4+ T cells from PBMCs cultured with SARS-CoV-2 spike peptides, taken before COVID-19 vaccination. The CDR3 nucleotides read TGTGCCAGCAGCCTGGGGCAGGCCTCCTACGAGCAGTACTTC. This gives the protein CASSLGQASYEQYF.